The T cell receptor (beta chain) described here comes from a study of T cell clonotyping in hematopoietic cell transplantation. Trimming took 2 bases from V and 0 from J; bases not matched to a gene: 2. The CDR3 sequence is 15 residues long. In germline, CDR1 is MNHNS, CDR2 SASEGT. The protocol was immunoSEQ multiplex PCR, while the TCRdb copy is restricted to in-frame clones and leaves out a portion. This table has around 7,000 clones, roughly 98% appearing once. The rearrangement uses TRBV6-1 and TRBJ2-5, with TRBD2 matching 8 bases. The origin of this receptor is a male patient between 60 and 69 years old who had an allogeneic stem cell transplant from a related donor, so the T cells may come from the graft donor. Some clones in this sample may be carry-over from other donors' samples. Sample: PBMCs, taken 30 days after allogeneic stem cell transplant. CDR3 sequence: CASSELAGHQETQYF. CDR3 DNA sequence: TGTGCCAGCAGTGAACTAGCGGGCCACCAAGAGACCCAGTACTTC.